The present TCR beta chain was sequenced within a study of T cell repertoires in cytomegalovirus infection. For the study at large: Both CMV infection and a matching HLA type were indicated by public TCR beta signatures. Study-wide results and limits: Summed frequency of public TCR beta families distinguished CMV carriers with the relevant HLA.

TCRdb itself ran the reads through MiXCR, one entry per CDR3 protein. This sample has 700,000 to 900,000 distinct CDR3 sequences, with approximately 32% found just once. In regard to this clonotype: Its matching antigen is unknown.

The CDR3 sequence is 17 residues long. CDR1 and CDR2 from the germline V gene are MNHEY and SVGAGI. J was trimmed by 1 base and V by 0 bases; bases with no gene match: 7. This sequence originates from a human donor in good health (CMV status not recorded). Some clones in this sample may be carry-over from other donors' samples. The source was cultured CD8+ T cells from PBMCs, collected from culture after CMV antigen stimulation. This rearrangement joins TRBV6-5 to TRBJ1-2; 8 positions match TRBD1. The CDR3 here is CASSYSGTGHLNYGYTF. CDR3 nucleotides: TGTGCCAGCAGTTACTCGGGGACAGGACACCTTAACTATGGCTACACCTTC.